Given below is one TCR beta chain in context. This receptor's antigen is unknown. The record has no base qualities; no much larger clone is one base away. The donors were healthy, HIV-negative adults who had no recently reported acute infections or vaccinations. Every donor was a Caucasian adult residing in Nashville, Tennessee, USA. Magnetic negative selection was used to enrich CD4+ T cells, after which naive cells were positively selected on CD45RA and the negative fraction became the memory subset. Blood was obtained by leukapheresis, after which PBMCs were separated by Ficoll-Histopaque density gradient centrifugation and cryopreserved in liquid nitrogen vapor phase. Purity and quantity of every magnetically sorted T cell population were checked by analytical flow cytometry. Each sorted fraction had its genomic DNA isolated and then quantified by UV absorbance on a Nanodrop 2000c. From the germline V gene, CDR1 is MGHDK and CDR2 is SYGVNS. V and J lose 5 bases and 4 bases, and a span of 16 bases separates them. From cysteine to phenylalanine, the CDR3 is 15 amino acids long. The sequence is cut down to CDR3 DNA, 45 bases in frame from base 1.

The sample is drawn from a study of shared clonotypes between healthy human individuals (dated by TCRdb to 2020 to 2022). Regarding the complete study: The cohort comprised a couple of women and a few men aged 18 to 49 years. For each donor, three plates each were used for CD4 naive and CD4 memory, two plates were used for CD8 naive, and one plate was used for CD8 memory. To estimate repertoire size and how much clonotypes are shared between individuals, the study performed deep sequencing of blood TCR repertoires from about five healthy adults. To increase sequencing depth and limit assay-specific biases, different laboratories used diverse techniques to prepare libraries and sequence TCR repertoires. Each donor's leukapheresis produced roughly between roughly 0.85 and 9 billion PBMCs.

TCR CDR3 regions were amplified from genomic DNA by multiplex PCR using the deep immunoSEQ assay. Extracted genomic DNA from each cell subset was distributed evenly across all wells of several immunoSEQ 96-well plates, and each plate was treated as a replicate. For sorted subsets, roughly 200 ng of genomic DNA, equivalent to 30,000 or so T cell genomes, went into each replicate PCR. Purified libraries were measured with a Qubit 3.0 fluorometer, size-checked on a Bioanalyzer 2100, and measured again with the KAPA Library Quantification kit. Every immunoSEQ 96-well plate was sequenced on a dedicated single-read 150-cycle Illumina NextSeq 550 flow cell. On the study's bioinformatics: The immunoSEQ output contained only junctional sequences without quality scores, so filtering could not match that applied to full-length reads. Sequences were annotated with PyIR, a Python wrapper for IgBLAST v1.9, and V/J genes and CDR3 were assigned using IMGT germline references. Reads were removed for weak V/J assignments (E-value above 1e-6), missing CDR3, stop codons, out-of-frame junctions, or ambiguous translated residues. V3J clonotypes were defined by identical inferred V gene, J gene, and CDR3 amino acid sequence. To compute the percentage overlap between repertoires, the number of shared unique clonotypes was divided by the size of the smaller repertoire. RTK rarefaction, the Chao1 estimator, and Recon v2.1 estimates of unobserved clonotypes were used to assess repertoire richness. For all TCRbeta clonotypes obtained by the gDNA method from a handful of donors, generation probabilities were computed with OLGA. The table comes from immuneACCESS by way of TCRdb, which keeps in-frame sequences with V and J called. Part of the clones is missing from these tables; in studies checked, under half for an unresolved V gene and the rest for unknown reasons. That table furnishes V, J and clone size, whereas the DNA furnished D and trimming. Counted in this sample were a few million clones; approximately 96% of them appeared once. The biggest ten clones account for over 0.1% of the sample.

The full study reports these points: Even with the large sequencing depth, rarefaction of the sorted-subset datasets indicated that sequencing was incomplete. Based on pairwise subsampling, the degree of clonotype sharing among donors was expected to be affected by sequencing depth. Because the study included only a small number of donors, the genetic and exposure-history diversity represented was limited. Larger estimated clonotype richness was generally found for naive subsets than for memory subsets. Compared with non-shared clonotypes, the clonotypes found in all four sorted-subset donors had higher generation probabilities. Sampling was restricted to blood, and TCR repertoires in tissue are likely to differ from TCR repertoires in blood. Approximately 5% of naive CD4, around 3.5% of naive CD8, roughly 2.4% of memory CD4, and around 0.4% of memory CD8 clonotypes were shared across several donors.

The rearrangement joined TRBV25-1 to TRBJ2-3; TRBD2 is a possible D gene, resting on 5 matching bases. Sequencing was done on a sample of naive CD4+ T cells sorted from blood. The meaning of the sample's cell subset or site label: CD45RA+ positively selected. The receptor's source is a man between 18 and 35 years old in good health. DNA sequence: TGTGCCAGCAGTCCCTGGACGGGGAAGCCAGATACGCAGTATTTT. Translation gives CASSPWTGKPDTQYF.